This record covers a single T cell receptor (beta chain). This entry comes from a study of shared clonotypes between healthy human individuals. Germline V CDR1 and CDR2: SGHVS, FQNEAQ. After removal of 4 bases from V and 0 bases from J, the junction contained 12 bases not matched to a gene. This CDR3 is 18 amino acids long. CD45RO negativity and positive selection for CCR7 defined naive CD8 cells, a population that excluded terminally differentiated effector memory CD45RA+ cells. The protocol was immunoSEQ multiplex PCR, while the TCRdb copy is restricted to in-frame clones and leaves out a portion. This sample has around 1.9 million clones, with roughly 91% found just once.

The sequencing sample was made of naive CD8+ T cells from PBMCs. The receptor's source is a man between 18 and 35 years old in good health. Some clones in this sample may be carry-over from other donors' samples. This chain joins TRBV7-8 and TRBJ2-1, with 7 bases fitting TRBD2. DNA of the CDR3: TGTGCCAGCAGCTCTGGGATTCCTAGCGGTTACTCCTACAATGAGCAGTTCTTC. As protein: CASSSGIPSGYSYNEQFF.